Listed below are T cell receptor beta chains from one sample, sequenced in a study of blood T cell repertoires in COVID-19. Produced via immunoSEQ multiplex PCR; TCRdb's table is partial and in-frame only. The table records approximately 360,000 clones, roughly 80% of them present only once. The sequencing input was PBMCs or T cells enriched from blood (not recorded which). The receptors here all came from a woman aged 50 to 60 who had recovered from COVID-19. CDR3s include the opening cysteine and the closing phenylalanine or tryptophan. A D gene is named only where the DNA matches it firmly. Not all rows give a size; the values are once, few, many and, for expanded clones, a class.

few	TRBJ1-2	TRBV19	.	TGTGCCAGTAGTATGGGAGGTGTAGGCTACACCTTC	CASSMGGVGYTF
.	TRBJ1-2	TRBV7-9	TRBD1	TGTGCCAGCAGCACTAGACAGGGCGGCTACACCTTC	CASSTRQGGYTF
.	TRBJ1-5	TRBV7-9	.	TGTGCCAGCAGCTTATACGCAGATCGCAATCAGCCCCAGCATTTT	CASSLYADRNQPQHF
once	TRBJ2-1	TRBV19	.	TGTGCCAGTAGTAGGGCGGGAATCGCCTACAATGAGCAGTTCTTC	CASSRAGIAYNEQFF
.	TRBJ1-1	TRBV6-2/TRBV6-3	.	TGTGCCAGCAGTTACTTAGCGAACACTGAAGCTTTCTTT	CASSYLANTEAFF
.	TRBJ1-6	TRBV7-3	.	TGTGCCAGGATATGCCGGGGGGATTCACCCCTCCACTTT	CARICRGDSPLHF
.	TRBJ1-2	TRBV6-5	TRBD1	TGTGCCAGCAGGGGACAGGGGGCCGGGGCTTACACCTTC	CASRGQGAGAYTF
few	TRBJ1-1	TRBV21-1	.	TGTGCCAGCAGCGTTGATCCGGGACAATCCGTTACTGAAGCTTTCTTT	CASSVDPGQSVTEAFF
.	TRBJ2-7	TRBV4-2	.	TGTGCCAGCAGCCAAGATTGGGCCTCAACCTACGAGCAGTACTTC	CASSQDWASTYEQYF
.	TRBJ1-2	TRBV3-1/TRBV3-2	.	TGTGCCAGCAGCCAAGAGGCTTACTATGGCTACACCTTC	CASSQEAYYGYTF
.	TRBJ1-1	TRBV13	.	TGTGCCAGCAGCTCAAACAAAGGGGAGGCCATGAACACTGAAGCTTTCTTT	CASSSNKGEAMNTEAFF
.	TRBJ1-5	TRBV30	TRBD1	TGTGCCTGGAGTCCCGGGACAGGGTACAATCAGCCCCAGCATTTT	CAWSPGTGYNQPQHF
.	TRBJ1-3	TRBV2	.	TGTGCCAGCAGAGAGCAGGGTGGAAACACCATATATTTT	CASREQGGNTIYF
few	TRBJ1-5	TRBV7-9	.	TGTGCCAGCAGCGACGGACAACCAGCCTCACCCCAGCATTTT	CASSDGQPASPQHF
.	TRBJ2-1	TRBV4-1	.	TGCGCCAGCAGCCAACACTTCGAGAACTCCTACAATGAGCAGTTCTTC	CASSQHFENSYNEQFF
once	TRBJ2-1	TRBV4-3	.	TGCGCCAGCAGCCAAGATTTCGGGGGGCCACCGTGGAATGAGCAGTTCTTC	CASSQDFGGPPWNEQFF
.	TRBJ1-2	TRBV10-3	TRBD1	TGTGCCACCAGACAGGGCGCCTATGGCTACACCTTC	CATRQGAYGYTF
.	TRBJ2-6	TRBV6-5	.	TGTGCCAGCAGTTCTCAGGTGACCTCTGGGGCCAACGTCCTGACTTTC	CASSSQVTSGANVLTF
.	TRBJ2-1	TRBV19	TRBD1	TGTGCCAGTAGTCGCCCGGGGACAGGGGAAGGCAATGAGCAGTTCTTC	CASSRPGTGEGNEQFF
once	TRBJ1-2	TRBV7-2	.	TGTGCCAGCAGCCCTGAAACCCGGGACTATGGCTACACCTTC	CASSPETRDYGYTF
.	TRBJ2-3	TRBV5-1	TRBD2	TGCGCCAGCAGCTTGTTACTAGCGGGAGAATCAGATACGCAGTATTTT	CASSLLLAGESDTQYF
.	TRBJ2-3	TRBV7-2	TRBD1	TGTGCCAGCAGCTTAAGGGCAGGGGGCGCCGCAGATACGCAGTATTTT	CASSLRAGGAADTQYF
.	TRBJ2-6	TRBV2	.	TGTGCCAGCAGCGACGACAACTCTGGGGCCAACGTCCTGACTTTC	CASSDDNSGANVLTF
.	TRBJ2-3	TRBV3-1/TRBV3-2	.	TGTGCCAGCAGTTCGGCGGGGGCTGGGACAGATACGCAGTATTTT	CASSSAGAGTDTQYF
once	TRBJ2-7	TRBV11-2	TRBD1	TGTGCCAGCAGCGCCGGGACAGGGGCCTACGAGCAGTACTTC	CASSAGTGAYEQYF
.	TRBJ2-3	TRBV7-3	.	TGTGCCAGCAGCTTCCAACGCGGGAGCACAGATACGCAGTATTTT	CASSFQRGSTDTQYF
.	TRBJ1-2	TRBV3-1/TRBV3-2	TRBD1	TGTGCCAGCAGCCAAGATTGGTACGCAGGGGGTTCAGCTAACTATGGCTACACCTTC	CASSQDWYAGGSANYGYTF
.	TRBJ2-1	TRBV19	.	TGTGCCAGTAGCCACCTCGGGACTCTCACGGACAATGAGCAGTTCTTC	CASSHLGTLTDNEQFF